Reported below is one TCR beta chain. The time point here: peak reinfection, 3 to 8 weeks after reinfection detection. The sorted cells went straight to TCR sequencing with no prior in vitro expansion. At all three reinfection time points, viable CD3+ CD8+ CD45RO- cells from a couple of donors served as controls. Germline V gene lookup returns CDR1 SGHTA and CDR2 FQGNSA. V lost 0 bases and J lost 3, with 15 bases in between. This CDR3 spans 16 amino acids. The data derive from a study of memory CD8 T cells in hepatitis C reinfection. Study in general: A positive HCV RNA test after two negatives ≥60 days apart defined reinfection.

Assay used: immunoSEQ multiplex PCR; TCRdb lists only in-frame clones, some missing. The repertoire has about 47,000 clones, 85% to 90% of them found once; the top ten carry more than 0.95%. This TCR derives from a man between 18 and 35 years old with hepatitis C virus infection. Sequenced input: naive CD8+ T cells sorted from blood. The chain is built from TRBV7-2 and TRBJ2-7, with D possibly matching TRBD2 (5 bases). Written as DNA, the CDR3 is TGTGCCAGCAGCTTAGCCGAGGGATCTAGCAGCTACGAGCAGTACTTC. Amino acids: CASSLAEGSSSYEQYF. Looking up the rest from reference TRBV7-2 and TRBJ2-7 gives the full variable domain: GAGVSQSPSNKVTEKGKDVELRCDPISGHTALYWYRQSLGQGLEFLIYFQGNSAPDKSGLPSDRFSAERTGGSVSTLTIQRTQQEDSAVYLCASSLAEGSSSYEQYFGPGTRLTVT.